This T cell receptor (beta chain) is drawn from a study of blood T cells in healthy people across ages. Study-wide points: The study regarded diversity estimates from one million T cells as underestimates.

Through a sample-barcoded 5' primer and a J-beta primer mix, a second PCR was run for roughly 6 to 12 cycles. TCRdb re-called the 5' RACE reads through MiXCR, storing one row per CDR3 protein. The data contain 1,100,000 or so distinct CDR3 sequences, under 45% of them seen just once; the ten biggest clones take up under 20%. V shed 2 bases and J shed 8 bases, with 13 bases lying between them. There are 14 residues in the CDR3. Germline CDR1 reads MNHEY; CDR2 reads SMNVEV (reference sequence). To note about this clonotype: Its cognate antigen is unknown.

J is TRBJ2-4 and V is TRBV27, with D possibly matching TRBD1 (6 bases). Sample: blood. The sequence was obtained from a woman aged 55-70 years in good health. The CDR3: CASSLAGVGDIQYF. The CDR3 DNA reads as TGTGCCAGCAGTTTAGCAGGGGTTGGTGACATTCAGTACTTC.